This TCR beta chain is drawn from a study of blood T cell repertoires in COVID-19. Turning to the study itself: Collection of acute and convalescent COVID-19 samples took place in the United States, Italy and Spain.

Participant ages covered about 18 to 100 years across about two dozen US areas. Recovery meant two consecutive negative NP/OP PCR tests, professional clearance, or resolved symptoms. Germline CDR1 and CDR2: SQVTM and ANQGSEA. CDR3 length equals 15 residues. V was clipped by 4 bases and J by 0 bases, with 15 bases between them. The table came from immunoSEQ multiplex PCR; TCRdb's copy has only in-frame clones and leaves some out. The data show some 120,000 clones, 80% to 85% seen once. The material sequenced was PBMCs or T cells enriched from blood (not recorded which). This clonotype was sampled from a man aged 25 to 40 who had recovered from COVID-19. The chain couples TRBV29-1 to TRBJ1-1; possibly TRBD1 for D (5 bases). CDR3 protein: CSVVGQGLMNTEAFF. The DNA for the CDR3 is TGCAGCGTTGTTGGGCAGGGCCTCATGAACACTGAAGCTTTCTTT.